This T cell receptor (beta chain) was identified during a study of T cells in Graves' hyperthyroidism and ophthalmopathy. In its sample, this clonotype was seen many times. The antigen remains undetermined. Patients were excluded because of uncontrolled infection, other autoimmune disease, pregnancy or lactation. Clinical symptoms, serum thyroxine, TRAb, thyroid ultrasound and orbital computed tomography established diagnosis. It was RNA transcripts that yielded the amplified TCR beta CDR3 regions. HTBI primers were the set used in a first-round RT-PCR of the TCR CDR3. TCRdb ran MiXCR on the multiplex PCR reads and lists one entry per CDR3 protein. Of roughly 570,000 distinct CDR3 sequences listed, around 42% are singletons. Regarding the study as a whole: Model output signaled ophthalmopathy a median roughly 6.5 months ahead of onset. Blood also held most thyroid clonotypes expanded beyond 0.001.

The specimen sequenced was peripheral blood or thyroid tissue (not recorded which). The sequence was collected from a woman aged 18 to 35 with Graves' hyperthyroidism.

The DNA of the CDR3 is TGTGCCAGCACCAGGGACAGGGGGTTTGCTGAAGCTTTCTTT. It codes for CASTRDRGFAEAFF. This chain connects TRBV12-3 or TRBV12-4 to TRBJ1-1; 11 bases agree with TRBD1. The CDR3 has 14 amino acids. V lost 7 bases, J lost 6 bases, and 7 bases stayed unmatched.